These T cell receptor beta chains were read from a single sample in a study of T cells after yellow fever vaccination. Each CDR3 protein is one row after TCRdb ran MiXCR on the 5' RACE reads. Altogether some 240,000 distinct CDR3 sequences are present, roughly 5.2% being singletons, with the ten largest covering 2.5% to 4%. Sequences were derived from CD4+ T cells sorted from PBMCs, sampled on the day of the yellow fever booster vaccination. Receptor source: a man between 18 and 35 years old who received the YFV17D yellow fever vaccine. The CDR3 runs from the conserved cysteine through the conserved F or W. The order of the fields is CDR3 length, J gene, clone size, V gene, D gene, CDR3 protein, CDR3 DNA. The D gene is left open where the match is weak. Expanded clones are given a class, and other clones once, few, many or no size at all.

>18|TRBJ1-5|many|TRBV20-1|.
CSARDLSLGGQSNQPQHF
TGCAGTGCTAGAGATTTGTCCCTCGGGGGGCAGAGCAATCAGCCCCAGCATTTT
>14|TRBJ2-7|few|TRBV6-1|TRBD2
CASKRAGGAYEQYF
TGTGCCAGCAAACGGGCGGGAGGAGCCTACGAGCAGTACTTC
>15|TRBJ1-5|many|TRBV6-5|.
CASRPMGLRNQPQHF
TGTGCCAGCAGGCCTATGGGTCTCCGTAATCAGCCCCAGCATTTT
>14|TRBJ1-1|.|TRBV19|.
CASTPGQKNTEAFF
TGTGCCAGTACCCCCGGGCAGAAGAACACTGAAGCTTTCTTT
>17|TRBJ1-3|.|TRBV28|.
CASSLSQGGSSGNTIYF
TGTGCCAGCAGTTTATCCCAGGGAGGCAGCTCTGGAAACACCATATATTTT
>14|TRBJ2-5|.|TRBV6-1|.
CASSESPGQETQYF
TGTGCCAGCAGTGAGTCCCCAGGGCAAGAGACCCAGTACTTC
>13|TRBJ2-1|few|TRBV20-1|.
CSARDGISNEQFF
TGCAGTGCTAGGGATGGGATCTCCAATGAGCAGTTCTTC
>15|TRBJ2-2|.|TRBV6-5|.
CASSPPRGNTGELFF
TGTGCCAGCAGCCCCCCGAGGGGAAACACCGGGGAGCTGTTTTTT
>14|TRBJ2-7|.|TRBV12-3/TRBV12-4|.
CASSPRVLLYEQYF
TGTGCCAGCAGTCCCCGGGTCCTCCTCTACGAGCAGTACTTC
>14|TRBJ1-2|.|TRBV7-2|.
CASSRGQVNYGYTF
TGTGCCAGCAGCCGGGGCCAGGTTAACTATGGCTACACCTTC
>15|TRBJ1-3|few|TRBV5-1|.
CATRPAPVSGNTIYF
TGCGCCACCAGGCCTGCGCCGGTGTCCGGAAACACCATATATTTT
>16|TRBJ1-5|many|TRBV12-3/TRBV12-4|.
CASSFGTGKSNQPQHF
TGTGCCAGCAGTTTCGGCACAGGGAAAAGCAATCAGCCCCAGCATTTT
>16|TRBJ2-7|.|TRBV5-1|TRBD2
CASSQNLAGGPYEQYF
TGCGCCAGCAGCCAGAACCTAGCGGGGGGGCCTTACGAGCAGTACTTC
>13|TRBJ2-5|many|TRBV7-9|.
CASRGQPQETQYF
TGTGCCAGCCGAGGCCAGCCCCAAGAGACCCAGTACTTC
>16|TRBJ2-2|.|TRBV20-1|TRBD2
CSARDFRGGAAGELFF
TGCAGTGCTAGAGATTTCCGCGGGGGGGCCGCCGGGGAGCTGTTTTTT
>14|TRBJ2-2|.|TRBV5-4|TRBD2
CASSWGGDTGELFF
TGTGCCAGCAGCTGGGGGGGGGACACCGGGGAGCTGTTTTTT
>17|TRBJ1-1|many|TRBV11-2|.
CASSLRSLSRGYTEAFF
TGTGCCAGCAGCTTAAGGTCTTTATCCAGGGGATACACTGAAGCTTTCTTT
>14|TRBJ2-7|.|TRBV3-1|.
CASQAQPTAYEQYF
TGTGCCTCCCAGGCACAGCCCACCGCCTACGAGCAGTACTTC
>14|TRBJ2-5|many|TRBV20-1|TRBD2
CSASQGTSQGTQYF
TGCAGTGCGTCTCAGGGGACTAGTCAAGGGACCCAGTACTTC
>16|TRBJ1-1|.|TRBV5-1|.
CASSQWRTSSNTRAFF
TGCGCCAGCAGCCAATGGCGAACCTCATCGAACACGAGGGCTTTCTTT
>14|TRBJ1-2|.|TRBV12-3/TRBV12-4|TRBD1
CASTLGQVNYGYTF
TGTGCCAGCACCCTTGGACAGGTCAACTATGGCTACACCTTC
>14|TRBJ2-1|many|TRBV5-1|.
CASSGAGGYNEQFF
TGCGCCAGCAGCGGGGCGGGCGGATACAATGAGCAGTTCTTC
>11|TRBJ1-2|many|TRBV7-9|.
CASSKAGGYTF
TGTGCCAGCAGCAAAGCCGGTGGCTACACCTTC
>19|TRBJ2-1|many|TRBV4-1|TRBD2
CASSQVGLAGAWSYNEQFF
TGCGCCAGCAGCCAAGTGGGCCTAGCGGGGGCTTGGTCCTACAATGAGCAGTTCTTC
>15|TRBJ1-1|few|TRBV7-2|TRBD1
CASSPGQGGLLEAFF
TGTGCCAGCAGCCCCGGACAGGGGGGACTCCTGGAAGCTTTCTTT
>16|TRBJ2-3|.|TRBV5-1|.
CASSLGGAPSTDTQYF
TGCGCCAGCAGCTTGGGAGGGGCTCCTAGCACAGATACGCAGTATTTT
>13|TRBJ1-1|few|TRBV20-1|.
CSLTVPGDTEAFF
TGCAGTCTGACAGTCCCAGGGGACACTGAAGCTTTCTTT
>13|TRBJ1-1|.|TRBV10-3|.
CAINRGVNTEAFF
TGTGCCATCAACCGAGGCGTGAACACTGAAGCTTTCTTT
>15|TRBJ2-1|.|TRBV24-1|.
CATSDRVGSRGEQFF
TGTGCCACCAGTGATAGAGTAGGCTCGAGGGGTGAGCAGTTCTTC
>13|TRBJ1-4|many|TRBV28|TRBD1
CASRNRGAEKLFF
TGTGCCAGCAGGAACAGGGGGGCCGAAAAACTGTTTTTT
>13|TRBJ2-5|few|TRBV2|TRBD1
CASSWTGQETQYF
TGTGCCAGCAGCTGGACAGGGCAAGAGACCCAGTACTTC
>15|TRBJ2-3|few|TRBV7-2|.
CASSLGPLFTDTQYF
TGTGCCAGCAGCTTAGGCCCTCTGTTCACAGATACGCAGTATTTT